This T cell receptor beta chain was identified during a study of blood T cell repertoires in COVID-19. Looked up from germline, CDR1 is LGHDT and CDR2 is YNNKEL (reference sequence). The CDR3 is 14 amino acids. V shed 5 bases and J 8 bases; nucleotides not matched to a gene: 5. Libraries were prepared by immunoSEQ multiplex PCR; TCRdb keeps only in-frame clonotypes and omits some of them. The table lists approximately 260,000 clones, around 90% of them singletons, with roughly 6% in the top ten. This clonotype was sampled from a woman in her 30s with acute COVID-19. This sequence joins TRBV3-1 (or the pseudogene TRBV3-2) and TRBJ1-6, with TRBD1 identical over 8 bases. The source material was PBMCs or T cells enriched from blood (not recorded which). CDR3 sequence reads: CASSSTGDHSPLHF. The CDR3 nucleotides are TGTGCCAGCAGCTCGACAGGGGACCATTCACCCCTCCACTTT.